This TCR beta chain was observed in a study of blood T cells in healthy people across ages. Extractions gave at least 5.5 micrograms of total RNA per sample. A word on this clonotype: The junction and the germline gene differ at one end; a read error may be behind it.

The second PCR ran about 6 to 11 cycles with a sample-barcoded 5' primer and J-beta primers. Every cDNA was tagged by a template-switch adaptor with 12 random nucleotides. One entry per CDR3 protein results from TCRdb running MiXCR on the 5' RACE reads. The repertoire holds over 1.5 million distinct CDR3 sequences, with about 50% as singletons. Germline CDR1 reads MNHNY; CDR2 reads SVGAGI (reference sequence). This CDR3 has 15 amino acids. Specimen: blood. The J gene is TRBJ1-5, the V gene TRBV6-6, with 8 nucleotides matching TRBD1. The receptor comes from a woman aged 35 to 49 in good health. DNA of the CDR3: TGTACCAGCAGTTCCGGGACAGGTAGCAATCAGCCCCAGCATTTT. This sequence encodes CTSSSGTGSNQPQHF.